This T cell receptor (beta chain) was identified during a study of blood T cell repertoires in COVID-19. Study as a whole: There were acute and convalescent COVID-19 samples, and they came from the United States, Italy and Spain.

Seattle-derived patients entered the study during active infection and were followed longitudinally. Here immunoSEQ multiplex PCR was the method, and the copy in TCRdb shows in-frame clones only, minus some. This table holds 150,000 to 170,000 clones, about 85% found once. Germline V gene data show CDR1 as SGHVS and CDR2 as FQNEAQ. The CDR3 is 14 residues long. V was trimmed by 0 bases and J by 2 bases, leaving 6 bases between them. Material for sequencing was peripheral blood. This sequence joins TRBV7-8 and TRBJ2-3; D not resolved. The TCR was taken from a woman aged 55-70 years with COVID-19, enrolled during active disease. Written as DNA, the CDR3 is TGTGCCAGCAGCTTAGCGAAGCCCACAGATACGCAGTATTTT. This sequence encodes CASSLAKPTDTQYF.